The subject of this entry is one T cell receptor (beta chain). Its antigen remains unidentified. These data come from a study of T cell responses to AZD1222 COVID-19 vaccine. Study details: Pooling covered second doses at about 4 or about 12 weeks. Study-level results: Donors in the cohort were predominantly white British and more often female, and clonal diversity was possibly underestimated.

Sequenced by immunoSEQ multiplex PCR; TCRdb stores in-frame clones only, minus some. The repertoire holds fewer than 65,000 clones, with around 80% as singletons. J gave up 3 bases and V 11 bases, and 18 bases lay outside the gene matches. Per germline, CDR1 ENHRY and CDR2 SYGVKD. The CDR3 consists of 17 residues. Material: peripheral blood, obtained on day 0 of AZD1222 vaccination. The TCR sequence derives from an adult in good health. The chain carries TRBV10-3 and TRBJ2-3, with TRBD2 matching 9 bases. CDR3: CASKGLTNSGSTDTQYF. Written as DNA, the CDR3 is TGTGCCTCGAAGGGGCTAACGAATAGCGGGAGTACAGATACGCAGTATTTT.